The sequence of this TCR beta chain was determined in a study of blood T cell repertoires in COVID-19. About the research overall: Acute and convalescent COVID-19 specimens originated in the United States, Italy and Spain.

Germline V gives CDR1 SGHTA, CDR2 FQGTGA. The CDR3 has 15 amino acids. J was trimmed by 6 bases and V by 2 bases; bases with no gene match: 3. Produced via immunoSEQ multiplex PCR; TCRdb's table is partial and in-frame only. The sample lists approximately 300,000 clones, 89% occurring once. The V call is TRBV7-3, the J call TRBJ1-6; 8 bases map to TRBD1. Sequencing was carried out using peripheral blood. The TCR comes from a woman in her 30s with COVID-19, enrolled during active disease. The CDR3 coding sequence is TGTGCCAGCAGCTTACAGGGGGCCTTTAATTCACCCCTCCACTTT. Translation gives CASSLQGAFNSPLHF.